This T cell receptor beta chain came from a study of T cells in narcolepsy. Study-wide results and limits: HCRT-specific and TRIB2-specific autoreactive clonotypes appeared among same-patient CSF and blood CD4+ clonotypes. Blood of same and different patients, but not healthy controls, reportedly held recurring autoreactive clonotypes.

Assay used: immunoSEQ multiplex PCR; TCRdb lists only in-frame clones, some missing. The data hold 25,000 to 40,000 clones, with 85% to 90% observed a single time. This clone has just a few counts. The antigen is not known. In germline, CDR1 is KGHSH, CDR2 LQKENI. The CDR3 totals 16 residues. V lost 5 bases and J lost 0; bases outside the gene matches: 3. Sequences were obtained from CD45RA- memory CD4+ T cells from PBMCs. The J gene is TRBJ2-3, the V gene TRBV18; 12 positions agree with TRBD2. The sequence was collected from a human donor with narcolepsy. The CDR3 loop is CASSRTSGVSTDTQYF. As DNA, the CDR3 is TGTGCCAGCTCAAGGACTAGCGGGGTGAGCACAGATACGCAGTATTTT.